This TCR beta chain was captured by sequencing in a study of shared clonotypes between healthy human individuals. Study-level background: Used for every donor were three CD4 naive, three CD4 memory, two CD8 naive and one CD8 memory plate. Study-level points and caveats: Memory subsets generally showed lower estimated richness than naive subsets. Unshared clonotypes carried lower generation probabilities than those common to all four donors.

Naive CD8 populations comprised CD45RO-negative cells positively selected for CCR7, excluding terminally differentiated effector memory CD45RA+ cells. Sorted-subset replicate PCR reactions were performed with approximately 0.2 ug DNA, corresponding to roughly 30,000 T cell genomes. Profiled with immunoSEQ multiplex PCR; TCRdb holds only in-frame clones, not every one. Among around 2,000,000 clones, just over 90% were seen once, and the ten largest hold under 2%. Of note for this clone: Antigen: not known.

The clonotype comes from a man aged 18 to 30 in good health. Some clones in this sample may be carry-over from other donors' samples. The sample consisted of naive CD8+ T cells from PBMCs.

The CDR3: CASLREGYNEQFF. The CDR3 DNA is TGTGCCAGCCTCCGGGAGGGATACAATGAGCAGTTCTTC. This sequence joins TRBV27 and TRBJ2-1; 8 nucleotides align to TRBD2. This CDR3 is built from 13 residues. J lost 4 bases, V lost 8 bases, and 4 bases had no gene match. The germline gives CDR1 MNHEY, CDR2 SMNVEV (reference sequence).